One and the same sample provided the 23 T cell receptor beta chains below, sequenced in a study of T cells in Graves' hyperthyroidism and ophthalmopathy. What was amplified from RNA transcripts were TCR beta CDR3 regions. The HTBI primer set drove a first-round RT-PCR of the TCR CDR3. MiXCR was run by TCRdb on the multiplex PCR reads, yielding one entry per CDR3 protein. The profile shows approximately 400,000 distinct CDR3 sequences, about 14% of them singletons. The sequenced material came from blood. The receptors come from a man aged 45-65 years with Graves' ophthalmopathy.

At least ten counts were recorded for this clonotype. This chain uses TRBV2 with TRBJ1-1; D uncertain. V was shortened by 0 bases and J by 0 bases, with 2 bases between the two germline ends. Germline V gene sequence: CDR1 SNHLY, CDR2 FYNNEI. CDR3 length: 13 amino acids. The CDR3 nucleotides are TGTGCCAGCAGTGAAGCGGTGAACACTGAAGCTTTCTTT. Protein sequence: CASSEAVNTEAFF. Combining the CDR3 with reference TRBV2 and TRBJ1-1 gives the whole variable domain EPEVTQTPSHQVTQMGQEVILRCVPISNHLYFYWYRQILGQKVEFLVSFYNNEISEKSEIFDDQFSVERPDGSNFTLKIRSTKLEDSAMYFCASSEAVNTEAFFGQGTRLTVV.

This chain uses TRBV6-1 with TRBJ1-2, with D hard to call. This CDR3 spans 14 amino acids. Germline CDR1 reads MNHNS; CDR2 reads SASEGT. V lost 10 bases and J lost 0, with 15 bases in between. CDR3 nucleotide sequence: TGTGCCATCCTCGATTTGCGGGCTAACTATGGCTACACCTTC. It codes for CAILDLRANYGYTF.

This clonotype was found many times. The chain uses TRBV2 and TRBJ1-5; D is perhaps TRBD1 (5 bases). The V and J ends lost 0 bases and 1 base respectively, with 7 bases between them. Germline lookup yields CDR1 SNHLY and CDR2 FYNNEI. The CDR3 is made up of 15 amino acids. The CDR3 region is CASSEAGESNQPQHF. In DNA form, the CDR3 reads TGTGCCAGCAGTGAAGCGGGGGAGAGCAATCAGCCCCAGCATTTT.

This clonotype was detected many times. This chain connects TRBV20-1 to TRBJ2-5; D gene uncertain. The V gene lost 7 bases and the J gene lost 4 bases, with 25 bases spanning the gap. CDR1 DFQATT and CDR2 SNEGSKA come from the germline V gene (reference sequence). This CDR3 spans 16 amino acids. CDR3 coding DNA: TGCAGTGGGAATAGATTGCAAAGGCTTCTGCGAGAGACCCAGTACTTC. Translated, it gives CSGNRLQRLLRETQYF.

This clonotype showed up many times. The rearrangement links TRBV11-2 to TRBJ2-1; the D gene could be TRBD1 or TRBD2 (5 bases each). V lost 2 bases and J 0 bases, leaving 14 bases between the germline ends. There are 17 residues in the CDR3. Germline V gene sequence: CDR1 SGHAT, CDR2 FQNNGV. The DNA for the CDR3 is TGTGCCAGCAGCTTACAAGGCGCAGGGAGCTCCTACAATGAGCAGTTCTTC. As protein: CASSLQGAGSSYNEQFF.

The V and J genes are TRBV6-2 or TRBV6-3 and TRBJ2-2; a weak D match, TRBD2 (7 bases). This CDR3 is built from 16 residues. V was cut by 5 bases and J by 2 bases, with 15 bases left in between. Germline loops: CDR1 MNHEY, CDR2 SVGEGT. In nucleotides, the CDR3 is TGTGCCAGCAGTCCTTTGGGGGGGGCCAACACCGGGGAGCTGTTTTTT. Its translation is CASSPLGGANTGELFF.

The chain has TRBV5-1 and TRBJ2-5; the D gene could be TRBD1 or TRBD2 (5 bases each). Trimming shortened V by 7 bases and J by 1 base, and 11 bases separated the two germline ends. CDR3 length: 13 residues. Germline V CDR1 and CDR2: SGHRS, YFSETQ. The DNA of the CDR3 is TGCGCCAGCCAGGACGGGACCCAAGAGACCCAGTACTTC. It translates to CASQDGTQETQYF.

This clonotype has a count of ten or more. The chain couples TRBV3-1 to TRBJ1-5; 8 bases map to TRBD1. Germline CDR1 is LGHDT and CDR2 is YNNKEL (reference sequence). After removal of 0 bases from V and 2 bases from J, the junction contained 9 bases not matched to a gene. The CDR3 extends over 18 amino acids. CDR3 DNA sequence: TGTGCCAGCAGCCAAGATCTTCAGGTGGGACAGGGCAATCAGCCCCAGCATTTT. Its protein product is CASSQDLQVGQGNQPQHF. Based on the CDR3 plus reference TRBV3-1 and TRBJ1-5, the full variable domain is DTAVSQTPKYLVTQMGNDKSIKCEQNLGHDTMYWYKQDSKKFLKIMFSYNNKELIINETVPNRFSPKSPDKAHLNLHINSLELGDSAVYFCASSQDLQVGQGNQPQHFGDGTRLSIL.

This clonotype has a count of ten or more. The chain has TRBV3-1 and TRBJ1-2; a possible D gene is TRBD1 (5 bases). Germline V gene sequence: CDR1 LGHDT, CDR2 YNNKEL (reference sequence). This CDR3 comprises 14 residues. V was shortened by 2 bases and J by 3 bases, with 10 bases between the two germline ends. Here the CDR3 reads CASSQRSGDYGYTF. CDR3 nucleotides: TGTGCCAGCAGCCAACGGTCGGGGGACTATGGCTACACCTTC.

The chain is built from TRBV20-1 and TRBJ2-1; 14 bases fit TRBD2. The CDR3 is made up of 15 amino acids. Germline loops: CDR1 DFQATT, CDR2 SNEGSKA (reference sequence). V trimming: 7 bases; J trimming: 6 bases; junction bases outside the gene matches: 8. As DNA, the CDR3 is TGCAGTGGCCAACCCGGGACTAGCGGGAGCAATGAGCAGTTCTTC. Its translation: CSGQPGTSGSNEQFF.

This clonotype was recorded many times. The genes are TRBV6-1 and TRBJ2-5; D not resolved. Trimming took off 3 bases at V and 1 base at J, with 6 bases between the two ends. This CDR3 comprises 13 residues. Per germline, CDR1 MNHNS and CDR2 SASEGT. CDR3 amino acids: CASSEGTQETQYF. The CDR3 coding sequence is TGTGCCAGCAGTGAGGGTACCCAAGAGACCCAGTACTTC.

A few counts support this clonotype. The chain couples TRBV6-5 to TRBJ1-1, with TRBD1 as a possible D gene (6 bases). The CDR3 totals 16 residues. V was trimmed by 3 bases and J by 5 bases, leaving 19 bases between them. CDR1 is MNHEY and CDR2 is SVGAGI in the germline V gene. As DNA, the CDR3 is TGTGCCAGCAGTTATACGGTTGGACAGCCGGGGACTGAAGCTTTCTTT. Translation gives CASSYTVGQPGTEAFF.

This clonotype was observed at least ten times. The CDR3 region is CAVKREGRTDTQYF. CDR3 sequence (DNA): TGTGCCGTAAAGCGGGAGGGCCGCACAGATACGCAGTATTTT. The chain combines TRBV5-8 with TRBJ2-3; 10 nucleotides align to TRBD2. This CDR3 region has 14 residues. CDR1 SGHTS and CDR2 YDEGEE come from the germline V gene. V shed 10 bases and J 1 base; nucleotides not matched to a gene: 6.

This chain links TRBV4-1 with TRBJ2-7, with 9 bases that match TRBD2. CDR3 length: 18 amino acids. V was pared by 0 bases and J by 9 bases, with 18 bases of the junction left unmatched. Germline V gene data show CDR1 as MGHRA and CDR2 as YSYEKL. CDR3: CASSQDWEEKLLAGRQYF. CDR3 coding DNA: TGCGCCAGCAGCCAAGATTGGGAAGAAAAGTTACTAGCGGGCCGGCAGTACTTC.

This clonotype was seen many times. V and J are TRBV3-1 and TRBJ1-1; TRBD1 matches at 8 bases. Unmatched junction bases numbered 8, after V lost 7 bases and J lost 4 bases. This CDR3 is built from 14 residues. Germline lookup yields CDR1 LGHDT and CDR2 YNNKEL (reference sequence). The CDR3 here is CASNTGGGSTEAFF. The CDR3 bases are TGTGCCAGCAACACAGGGGGTGGGAGCACTGAAGCTTTCTTT.

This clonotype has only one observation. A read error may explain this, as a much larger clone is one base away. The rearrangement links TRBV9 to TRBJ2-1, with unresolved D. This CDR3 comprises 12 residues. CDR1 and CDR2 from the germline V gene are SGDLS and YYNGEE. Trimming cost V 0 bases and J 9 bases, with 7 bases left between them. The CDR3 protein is CASSVGEGEQFF. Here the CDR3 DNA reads TGTGCCAGCAGCGTAGGGGAAGGTGAGCAGTTCTTC.

CDR3 DNA sequence: TGTGCCAGCAGTGCCCAGGGTTCCTACGAGCAGTACTTC. This sequence encodes CASSAQGSYEQYF. This chain uses TRBV2 with TRBJ2-7, with D perhaps matching TRBD1 (5 bases). The CDR3 is 13 amino acids. V lost 4 bases and J 1 base, leaving 8 bases between the germline ends. Germline CDR1 and CDR2: SNHLY and FYNNEI.

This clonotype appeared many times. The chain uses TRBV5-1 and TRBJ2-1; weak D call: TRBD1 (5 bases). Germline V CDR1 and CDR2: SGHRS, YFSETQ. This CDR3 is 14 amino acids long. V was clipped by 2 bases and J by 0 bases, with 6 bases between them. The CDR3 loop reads CASSFQGSYNEQFF. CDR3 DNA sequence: TGCGCCAGCAGCTTCCAGGGCTCCTACAATGAGCAGTTCTTC.

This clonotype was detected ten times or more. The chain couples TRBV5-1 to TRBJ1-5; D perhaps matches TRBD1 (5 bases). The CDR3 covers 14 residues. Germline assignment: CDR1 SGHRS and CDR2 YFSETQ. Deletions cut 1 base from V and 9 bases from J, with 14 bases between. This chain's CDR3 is CASSLWGPGWPQHF. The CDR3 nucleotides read TGCGCCAGCAGCTTGTGGGGACCGGGTTGGCCCCAGCATTTT.

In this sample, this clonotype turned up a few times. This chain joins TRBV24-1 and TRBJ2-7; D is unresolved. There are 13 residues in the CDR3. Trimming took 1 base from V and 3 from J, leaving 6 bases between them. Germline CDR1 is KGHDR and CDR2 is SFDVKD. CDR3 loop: CATSDFPSYEQYF. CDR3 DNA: TGTGCCACCAGTGATTTCCCTAGCTACGAGCAGTACTTC.

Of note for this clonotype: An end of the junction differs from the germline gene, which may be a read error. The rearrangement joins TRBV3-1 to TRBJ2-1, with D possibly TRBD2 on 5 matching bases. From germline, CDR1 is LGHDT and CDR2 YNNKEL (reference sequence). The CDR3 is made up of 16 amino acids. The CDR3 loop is CASGQEEVNSYNEQFF. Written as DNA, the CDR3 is TGTGCCAGCGGCCAAGAGGAGGTGAACTCCTACAATGAGCAGTTCTTC.

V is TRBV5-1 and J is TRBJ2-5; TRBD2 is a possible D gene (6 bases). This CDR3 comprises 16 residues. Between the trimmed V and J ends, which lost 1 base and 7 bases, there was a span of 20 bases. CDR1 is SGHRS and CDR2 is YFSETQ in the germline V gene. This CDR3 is CASSLYTSRERGTQYF. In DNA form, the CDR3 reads TGCGCCAGCAGCTTGTACACTAGCCGAGAAAGGGGGACCCAGTACTTC. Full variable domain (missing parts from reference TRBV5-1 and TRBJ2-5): KAGVTQTPRYLIKTRGQQVTLSCSPISGHRSVSWYQQTPGQGLQFLFEYFSETQRNKGNFPGRFSGRQFSNSRSEMNVSTLELGDSALYLCASSLYTSRERGTQYFGPGTRLLVL.

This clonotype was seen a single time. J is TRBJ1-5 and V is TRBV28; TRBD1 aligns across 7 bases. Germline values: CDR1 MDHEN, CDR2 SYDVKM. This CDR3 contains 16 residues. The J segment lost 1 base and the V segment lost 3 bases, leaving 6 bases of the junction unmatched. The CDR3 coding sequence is TGTGCCAGCAGTTTGTTAGGGACAGCAAGCAATCAGCCCCAGCATTTT. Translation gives CASSLLGTASNQPQHF.